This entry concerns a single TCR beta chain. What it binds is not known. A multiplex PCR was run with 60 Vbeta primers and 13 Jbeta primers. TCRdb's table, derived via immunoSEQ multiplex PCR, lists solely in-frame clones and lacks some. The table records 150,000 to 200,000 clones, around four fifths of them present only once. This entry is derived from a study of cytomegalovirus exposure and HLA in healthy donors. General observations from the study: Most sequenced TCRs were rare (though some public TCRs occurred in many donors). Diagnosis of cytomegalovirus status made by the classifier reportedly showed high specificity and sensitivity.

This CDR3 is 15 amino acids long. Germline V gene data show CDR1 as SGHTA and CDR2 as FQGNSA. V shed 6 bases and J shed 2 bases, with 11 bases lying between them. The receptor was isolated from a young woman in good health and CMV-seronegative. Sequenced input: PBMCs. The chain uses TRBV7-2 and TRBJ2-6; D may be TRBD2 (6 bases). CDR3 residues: CASSPGTPGANVLTF. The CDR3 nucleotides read TGTGCCAGCAGTCCCGGGACTCCTGGGGCCAACGTCCTGACTTTC. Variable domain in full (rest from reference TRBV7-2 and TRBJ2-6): GAGVSQSPSNKVTEKGKDVELRCDPISGHTALYWYRQSLGQGLEFLIYFQGNSAPDKSGLPSDRFSAERTGGSVSTLTIQRTQQEDSAVYLCASSPGTPGANVLTFGAGSRLTVL.